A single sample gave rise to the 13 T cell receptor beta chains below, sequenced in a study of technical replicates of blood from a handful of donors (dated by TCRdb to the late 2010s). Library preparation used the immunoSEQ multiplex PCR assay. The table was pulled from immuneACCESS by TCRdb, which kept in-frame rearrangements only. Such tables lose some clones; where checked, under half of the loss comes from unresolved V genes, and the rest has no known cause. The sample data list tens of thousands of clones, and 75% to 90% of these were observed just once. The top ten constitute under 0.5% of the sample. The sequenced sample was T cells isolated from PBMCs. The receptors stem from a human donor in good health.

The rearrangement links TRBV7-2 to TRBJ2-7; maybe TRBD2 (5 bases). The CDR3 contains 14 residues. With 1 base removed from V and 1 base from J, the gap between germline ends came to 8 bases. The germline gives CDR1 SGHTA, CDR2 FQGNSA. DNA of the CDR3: TGTGCCAGCAGCTTAGTCCCGGGGTCCTACGAGCAGTACTTC. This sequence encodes CASSLVPGSYEQYF.

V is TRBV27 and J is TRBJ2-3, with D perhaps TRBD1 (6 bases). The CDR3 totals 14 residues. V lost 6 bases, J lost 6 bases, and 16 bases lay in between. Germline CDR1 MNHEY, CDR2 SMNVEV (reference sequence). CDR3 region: CASSLAGAPDTQYF. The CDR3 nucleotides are TGTGCCAGCAGCCTAGCAGGGGCCCCCGATACGCAGTATTTT.

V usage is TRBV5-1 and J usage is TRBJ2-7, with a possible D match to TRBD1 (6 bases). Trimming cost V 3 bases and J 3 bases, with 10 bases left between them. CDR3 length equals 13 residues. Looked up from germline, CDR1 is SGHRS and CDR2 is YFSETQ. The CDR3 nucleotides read TGCGCCAGCAGCTCAAGGACAGACTACGAGCAGTACTTC. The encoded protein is CASSSRTDYEQYF.

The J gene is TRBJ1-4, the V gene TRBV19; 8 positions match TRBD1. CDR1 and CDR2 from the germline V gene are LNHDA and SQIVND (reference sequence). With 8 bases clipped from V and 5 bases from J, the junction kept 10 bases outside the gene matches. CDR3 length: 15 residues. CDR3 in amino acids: CASRPADRVNEKLFF. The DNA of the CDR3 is TGTGCCAGTCGTCCAGCGGACAGGGTAAATGAAAAACTGTTTTTT.

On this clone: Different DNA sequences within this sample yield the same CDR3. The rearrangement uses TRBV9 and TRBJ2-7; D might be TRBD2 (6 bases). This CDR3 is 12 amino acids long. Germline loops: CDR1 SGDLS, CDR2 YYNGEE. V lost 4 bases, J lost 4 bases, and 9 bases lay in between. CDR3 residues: CASSPGGYEQYF. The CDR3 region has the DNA TGTGCCAGCAGCCCCGGGGGATACGAGCAGTACTTC. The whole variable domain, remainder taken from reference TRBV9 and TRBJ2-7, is DSGVTQTPKHLITATGQRVTLRCSPRSGDLSVYWYQQSLDQGLQFLIQYYNGEERAKGNILERFSAQQFPDLHSELNLSSLELGDSALYFCASSPGGYEQYFGPGTRLTVT.

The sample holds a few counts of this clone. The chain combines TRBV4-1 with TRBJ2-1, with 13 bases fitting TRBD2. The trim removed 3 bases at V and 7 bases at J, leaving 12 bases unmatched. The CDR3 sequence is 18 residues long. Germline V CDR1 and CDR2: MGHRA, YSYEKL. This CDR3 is CASSQGYPRLAGGNEQFF. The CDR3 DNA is TGCGCCAGCAGCCAGGGGTATCCCCGACTAGCGGGAGGTAATGAGCAGTTCTTC.

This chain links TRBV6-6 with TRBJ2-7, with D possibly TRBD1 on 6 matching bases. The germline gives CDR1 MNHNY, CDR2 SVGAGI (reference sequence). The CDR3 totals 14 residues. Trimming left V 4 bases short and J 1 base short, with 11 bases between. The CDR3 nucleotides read TGTGCCAGCAGTTGGACAGAACCTTCCTACGAGCAGTACTTC. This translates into CASSWTEPSYEQYF.

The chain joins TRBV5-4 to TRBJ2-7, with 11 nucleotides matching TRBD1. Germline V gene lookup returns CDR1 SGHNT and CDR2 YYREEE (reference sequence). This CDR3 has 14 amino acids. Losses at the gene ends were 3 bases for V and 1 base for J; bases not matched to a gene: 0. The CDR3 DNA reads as TGTGCCAGCAGCTGGGACAGGGGGTCCTACGAGCAGTACTTC. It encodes CASSWDRGSYEQYF. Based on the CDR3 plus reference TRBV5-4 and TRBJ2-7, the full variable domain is ETGVTQSPTHLIKTRGQQVTLRCSSQSGHNTVSWYQQALGQGPQFIFQYYREEENGRGNFPPRFSGLQFPNYSSELNVNALELDDSALYLCASSWDRGSYEQYFGPGTRLTVT.

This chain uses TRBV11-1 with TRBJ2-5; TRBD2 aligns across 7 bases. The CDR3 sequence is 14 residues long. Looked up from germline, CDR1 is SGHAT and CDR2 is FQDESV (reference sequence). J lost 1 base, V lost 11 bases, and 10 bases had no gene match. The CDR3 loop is CAGRGSGFQETQYF. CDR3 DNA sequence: TGTGCCGGTAGGGGTAGCGGGTTCCAAGAGACCCAGTACTTC.

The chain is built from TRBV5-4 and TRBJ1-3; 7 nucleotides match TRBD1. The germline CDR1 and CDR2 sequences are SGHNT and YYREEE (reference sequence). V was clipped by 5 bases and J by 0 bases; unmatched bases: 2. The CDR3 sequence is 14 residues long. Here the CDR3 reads CASRRTGSGNTIYF. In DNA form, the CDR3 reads TGTGCCAGCAGAAGGACAGGCTCTGGAAACACCATATATTTT. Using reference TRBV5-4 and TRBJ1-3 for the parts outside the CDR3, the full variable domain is ETGVTQSPTHLIKTRGQQVTLRCSSQSGHNTVSWYQQALGQGPQFIFQYYREEENGRGNFPPRFSGLQFPNYSSELNVNALELDDSALYLCASRRTGSGNTIYFGEGSWLTVV.

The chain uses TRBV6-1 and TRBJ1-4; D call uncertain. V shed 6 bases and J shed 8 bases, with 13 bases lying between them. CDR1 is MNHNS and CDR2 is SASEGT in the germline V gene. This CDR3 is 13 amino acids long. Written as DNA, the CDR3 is TGTGCCAGCAGCATACAGAGTCAAGAAAAACTGTTTTTT. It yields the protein CASSIQSQEKLFF.

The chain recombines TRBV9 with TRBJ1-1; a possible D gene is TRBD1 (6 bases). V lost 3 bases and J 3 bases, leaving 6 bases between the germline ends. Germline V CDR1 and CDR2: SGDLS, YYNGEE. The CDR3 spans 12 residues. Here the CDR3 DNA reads TGTGCCAGCAGCGAGGGGGACACTGAAGCTTTCTTT. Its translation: CASSEGDTEAFF. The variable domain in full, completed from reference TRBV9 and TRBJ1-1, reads DSGVTQTPKHLITATGQRVTLRCSPRSGDLSVYWYQQSLDQGLQFLIQYYNGEERAKGNILERFSAQQFPDLHSELNLSSLELGDSALYFCASSEGDTEAFFGQGTRLTVV.

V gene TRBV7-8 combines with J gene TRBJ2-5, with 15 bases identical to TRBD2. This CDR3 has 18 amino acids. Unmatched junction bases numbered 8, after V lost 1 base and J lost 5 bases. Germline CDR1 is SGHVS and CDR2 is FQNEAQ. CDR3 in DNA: TGTGCCAGCAGCTTAGGCTGGACTAGCGGGAGGGCCAGGGAGACCCAGTACTTC. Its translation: CASSLGWTSGRARETQYF.